This T cell receptor beta chain comes out of a study of long-term antiretroviral therapy in people with HIV. The CDR3 consists of 13 residues. The V and J ends lost 0 bases and 6 bases, in that order; junction bases with no gene match: 3. Germline V gene lookup returns CDR1 GTSNPN and CDR2 SVGIG (reference sequence). With survey level as its setting, the immunoSEQ assay was v3.0. Only in-frame clones appear in the TCRdb table, and some are missing; sequencing was by immunoSEQ multiplex PCR. The sample includes 25,000 to 35,000 clones, roughly 84% of them seen just once. This clone has only a few counts.

V is TRBV30 and J is TRBJ1-2; TRBD1 matches 8 bases. Material: unsorted PBMCs, obtained 2.7 to 2.9 years after starting antiretroviral therapy. This sequence was found in a man aged 25-40 years with HIV. CDR3: CAWSVDRVHGYTF. CDR3 coding DNA: TGTGCCTGGAGTGTGGACAGGGTCCATGGCTACACCTTC.